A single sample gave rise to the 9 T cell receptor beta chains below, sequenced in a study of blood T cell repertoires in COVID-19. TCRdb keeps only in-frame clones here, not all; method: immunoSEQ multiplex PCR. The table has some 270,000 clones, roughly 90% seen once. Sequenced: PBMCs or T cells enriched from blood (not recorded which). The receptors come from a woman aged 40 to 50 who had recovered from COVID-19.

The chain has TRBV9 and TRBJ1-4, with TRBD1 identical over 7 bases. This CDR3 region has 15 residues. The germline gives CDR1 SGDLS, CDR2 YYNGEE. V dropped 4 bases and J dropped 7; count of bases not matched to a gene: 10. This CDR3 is CASSPRQGGFEKLFF. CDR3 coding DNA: TGTGCCAGCAGCCCCCGACAGGGTGGATTTGAAAAACTGTTTTTT.

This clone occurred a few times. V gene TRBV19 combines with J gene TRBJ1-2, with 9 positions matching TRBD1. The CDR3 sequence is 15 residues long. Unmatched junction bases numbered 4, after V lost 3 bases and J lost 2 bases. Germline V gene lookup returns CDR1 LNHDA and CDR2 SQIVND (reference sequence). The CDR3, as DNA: TGTGCCAGTAGTATCCTGACAGGGGGGAACTATGGCTACACCTTC. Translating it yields CASSILTGGNYGYTF.

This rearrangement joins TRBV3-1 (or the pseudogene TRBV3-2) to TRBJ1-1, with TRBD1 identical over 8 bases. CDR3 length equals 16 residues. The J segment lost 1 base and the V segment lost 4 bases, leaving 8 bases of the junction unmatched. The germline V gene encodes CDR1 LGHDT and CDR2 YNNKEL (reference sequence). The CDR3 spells CASSRFPGGRNTEAFF. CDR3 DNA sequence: TGTGCCAGCAGCCGATTTCCAGGGGGCAGGAACACTGAAGCTTTCTTT.

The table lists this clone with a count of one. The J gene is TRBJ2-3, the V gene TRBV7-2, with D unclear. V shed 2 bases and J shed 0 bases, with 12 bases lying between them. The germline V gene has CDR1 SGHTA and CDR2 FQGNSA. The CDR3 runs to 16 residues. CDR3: CASSLIAVVSTDTQYF. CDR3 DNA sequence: TGTGCCAGCAGCTTAATCGCGGTTGTGAGCACAGATACGCAGTATTTT.

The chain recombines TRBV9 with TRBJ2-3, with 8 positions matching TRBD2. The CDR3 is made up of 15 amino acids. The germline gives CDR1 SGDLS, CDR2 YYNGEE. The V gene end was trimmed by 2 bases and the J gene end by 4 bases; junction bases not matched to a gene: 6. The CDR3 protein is CASSVHLGGADTQYF. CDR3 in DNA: TGTGCCAGCAGCGTCCACCTCGGGGGGGCAGATACGCAGTATTTT.

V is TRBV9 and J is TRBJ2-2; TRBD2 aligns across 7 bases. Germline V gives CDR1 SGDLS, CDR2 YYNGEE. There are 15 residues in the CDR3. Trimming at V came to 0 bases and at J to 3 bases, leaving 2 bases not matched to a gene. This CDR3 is CASSVGLADTGELFF. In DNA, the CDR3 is TGTGCCAGCAGCGTAGGACTAGCTGACACCGGGGAGCTGTTTTTT.

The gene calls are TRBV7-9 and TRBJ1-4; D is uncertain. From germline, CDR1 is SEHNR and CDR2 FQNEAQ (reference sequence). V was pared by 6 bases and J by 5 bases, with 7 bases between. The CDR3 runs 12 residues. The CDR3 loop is CASSPQNEKLFF. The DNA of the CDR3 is TGTGCCAGCAGTCCGCAGAATGAAAAACTGTTTTTT. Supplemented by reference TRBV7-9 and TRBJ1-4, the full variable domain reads DTGVSQNPRHKITKRGQNVTFRCDPISEHNRLYWYRQTLGQGPEFLTYFQNEAQLEKSRLLSDRFSAERPKGSFSTLEIQRTEQGDSAMYLCASSPQNEKLFFGSGTQLSVL.

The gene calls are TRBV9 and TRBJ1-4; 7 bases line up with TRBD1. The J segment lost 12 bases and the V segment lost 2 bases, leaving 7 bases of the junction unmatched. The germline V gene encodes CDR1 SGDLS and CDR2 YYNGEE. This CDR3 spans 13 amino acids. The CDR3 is CASSVRDSRELFF. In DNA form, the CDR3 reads TGTGCCAGCAGCGTTCGGGACAGTCGTGAACTGTTTTTT.

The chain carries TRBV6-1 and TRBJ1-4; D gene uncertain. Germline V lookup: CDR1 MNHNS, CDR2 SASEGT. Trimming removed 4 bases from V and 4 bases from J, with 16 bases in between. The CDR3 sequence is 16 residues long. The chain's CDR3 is CASSAFPGSRNEKLFF. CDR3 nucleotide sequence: TGTGCCAGCAGTGCCTTCCCGGGGTCCCGTAATGAAAAACTGTTTTTT.